Listed here are 17 T cell receptor beta chains from one sample, sequenced in a study of early T cells in non-severe SARS-CoV-2 infection. MiXCR, applied by TCRdb to the 5' RACE reads, yields one record per CDR3 protein. The table includes around 40,000 distinct CDR3 sequences, approximately 6.1% detected once. The sequenced material came from whole blood. Receptors were obtained from an adult who was a healthcare worker with PCR-confirmed SARS-CoV-2 infection or an uninfected control (not recorded which).

This clonotype has a count of ten or more. The chain is built from TRBV11-3 and TRBJ2-2; 11 nucleotides align to TRBD2. Germline V gene lookup returns CDR1 SGHNT and CDR2 YENEEA. The CDR3 consists of 15 residues. The J segment lost 3 bases and the V segment lost 3 bases, leaving 0 bases of the junction unmatched. The CDR3 coding sequence is TGTGCCAGCAGCTTTAGCGGGAGGGACACCGGGGAGCTGTTTTTT. Amino acids: CASSFSGRDTGELFF.

This clonotype occurred a few times. The V call is TRBV4-1, the J call TRBJ2-7; 9 bases map to TRBD2. With V trimmed by 3 bases and J by 4 bases, 10 bases remained unmatched. Per germline, CDR1 MGHRA and CDR2 YSYEKL. The CDR3 extends over 16 amino acids. CDR3 nucleotides: TGCGCCAGCAGCCAGGTGCCGGGACTAGCATGGTACGAGCAGTACTTC. It yields the protein CASSQVPGLAWYEQYF.

This clonotype was counted only a few times. The J gene is TRBJ2-3, the V gene TRBV25-1; the match to TRBD1 covers 8 bases. In germline, CDR1 is MGHDK, CDR2 SYGVNS. CDR3 length: 17 residues. J gave up 4 bases and V 3 bases, and 12 bases lay outside the gene matches. CDR3 sequence: CASSEDRVSLSADTQYF. DNA of the CDR3: TGTGCCAGCAGTGAGGACAGGGTTAGTTTGTCGGCAGATACGCAGTATTTT.

This clonotype was counted many times. This sequence joins TRBV6-6 and TRBJ2-1; no firm D call. This CDR3 has 16 residues. The germline V and J ends were trimmed by 0 bases and 4 bases, with 13 bases remaining between them. Germline CDR1 MNHNY, CDR2 SVGAGI (reference sequence). The CDR3 DNA sequence: TGTGCCAGCAGTTACTCACCTCCCCAGAAATACAATGAGCAGTTCTTC. It encodes CASSYSPPQKYNEQFF.

This clonotype has ten or more counts. CDR3 amino acids: CASSFVQFGFLDEQFF. CDR3 DNA sequence: TGTGCCAGCAGTTTTGTACAGTTTGGGTTTCTGGATGAGCAGTTCTTC. The chain employs TRBV27 and TRBJ2-1, with no clear D. Germline lookup yields CDR1 MNHEY and CDR2 SMNVEV (reference sequence). The CDR3 is 16 amino acids. The V and J ends lost 3 bases and 8 bases respectively, with 20 bases between them.

This clonotype was counted at least ten times. An end of the junction differs from the germline gene, which may be a read error. The chain is built from TRBV7-7 and TRBJ2-5, with 8 positions matching TRBD2. This CDR3 contains 15 residues. Germline V gene lookup returns CDR1 SSHAT and CDR2 FNYEAQ (reference sequence). The CDR3 reads CASSLAGRTQETQYF. CDR3 nucleotides: TGTGCTAGCAGCTTAGCGGGGCGGACCCAAGAGACCCAGTACTTC.

This clonotype was counted ten times or more. J is TRBJ2-7 and V is TRBV6-5; tentatively, D is TRBD1 or TRBD2 (5 bases each). CDR3 length equals 13 residues. The germline V gene has CDR1 MNHEY and CDR2 SVGAGI. Trimming took off 5 bases at V and 7 bases at J, with 15 bases between the two ends. The CDR3 protein is CASSHQRGREQYF. CDR3 sequence (DNA): TGTGCCAGCAGTCACCAGAGGGGTCGAGAGCAGTACTTC.

This clonotype has at least ten counts. The chain joins TRBV19 to TRBJ2-6, with 7 bases identical to TRBD1. This CDR3 contains 13 residues. The germline CDR1 and CDR2 sequences are LNHDA and SQIVND (reference sequence). V lost 9 bases, J lost 4 bases, and 3 bases stayed unmatched. CDR3 region: CASTGAGANVLTF. The CDR3 nucleotides are TGTGCCAGCACAGGGGCAGGGGCCAACGTCCTGACTTTC.

This clonotype was recorded at least ten times. V usage is TRBV9 and J usage is TRBJ2-7; D uncertain. Trimming pared 0 bases from V and 5 bases from J, leaving 15 bases between. Looked up from germline, CDR1 is SGDLS and CDR2 is YYNGEE. This CDR3 has 15 amino acids. CDR3 nucleotide sequence: TGTGCCAGCAGCGTAGGTCTAAGGAGAGGTGACGAGCAGTACTTC. This translates into CASSVGLRRGDEQYF. Full variable domain (remainder filled in from reference TRBV9 and TRBJ2-7): DSGVTQTPKHLITATGQRVTLRCSPRSGDLSVYWYQQSLDQGLQFLIQYYNGEERAKGNILERFSAQQFPDLHSELNLSSLELGDSALYFCASSVGLRRGDEQYFGPGTRLTVT.

This clonotype was detected a few times. This chain uses TRBV25-1 with TRBJ1-5, with D hard to call. The length of the CDR3 is 15 residues. The V gene's germline CDR1 is MGHDK and CDR2 SYGVNS. The ends were cut back, 6 bases at V and 5 bases at J, with 17 bases in the middle. The CDR3 here is CASSRTAGWDQPQHF. CDR3 nucleotide sequence: TGTGCCAGCAGCCGCACCGCAGGATGGGATCAGCCCCAGCATTTT.

This clonotype showed up many times. The gene calls are TRBV7-2 and TRBJ2-5; TRBD1 matches 8 bases. From germline, CDR1 is SGHTA and CDR2 FQGNSA. Trimming took 1 base from V and 5 from J; bases not matched to a gene: 9. The CDR3 sequence is 16 residues long. CDR3 amino acids: CASSLDFGQGRETQYF. CDR3 sequence (DNA): TGTGCCAGCAGCTTAGATTTTGGACAGGGAAGGGAGACCCAGTACTTC. The full variable domain, completed using reference TRBV7-2 and TRBJ2-5, is GAGVSQSPSNKVTEKGKDVELRCDPISGHTALYWYRQSLGQGLEFLIYFQGNSAPDKSGLPSDRFSAERTGGSVSTLTIQRTQQEDSAVYLCASSLDFGQGRETQYFGPGTRLLVL.

This clonotype occurred many times. This chain uses TRBV28 with TRBJ2-3; D gene ambiguous. CDR1 is MDHEN and CDR2 is SYDVKM in the germline V gene. The ends were cut back, 5 bases at V and 1 base at J, with 16 bases in the middle. The CDR3 sequence is 16 residues long. CDR3 region: CASSTVGRVRTDTQYF. In DNA, the CDR3 is TGTGCCAGCAGTACCGTTGGGCGCGTCCGCACAGATACGCAGTATTTT.

This clonotype was recorded many times. The CDR3 loop reads CASSDAGTGREKLFF. The DNA for the CDR3 is TGTGCCAGCAGCGATGCCGGGACAGGGAGAGAAAAACTGTTTTTT. This chain connects TRBV5-6 to TRBJ1-4; 9 bases are shared with TRBD1. Germline loops: CDR1 SGHDT, CDR2 YYEEEE. Trimming took 4 bases from V and 8 from J; bases not matched to a gene: 9. The CDR3 runs 15 residues.

This clonotype was counted ten times or more. The V and J genes are TRBV19 and TRBJ2-6; a possible D gene is TRBD2 (5 bases). V lost 10 bases and J lost 8, with 18 bases in between. The CDR3 runs to 14 residues. Germline CDR1 LNHDA, CDR2 SQIVND (reference sequence). This CDR3 is CATTDSVKPNVLTF. CDR3 sequence (DNA): TGTGCCACAACGGACTCTGTGAAACCCAACGTCCTGACTTTC. Full variable domain (missing parts from reference TRBV19 and TRBJ2-6): DGGITQSPKYLFRKEGQNVTLSCEQNLNHDAMYWYRQDPGQGLRLIYYSQIVNDFQKGDIAEGYSVSREKKESFPLTVTSAQKNPTAFYLCATTDSVKPNVLTFGAGSRLTVL.

This clonotype was observed at least ten times. The rearrangement links TRBV27 to TRBJ2-7, with 9 bases fitting TRBD1. The germline gives CDR1 MNHEY, CDR2 SMNVEV (reference sequence). This CDR3 has 14 amino acids. Unmatched junction bases numbered 3, after V lost 4 bases and J lost 2 bases. The CDR3 region has the DNA TGTGCCAGCAGTTCCGGGACAGGGCCCTACGAGCAGTACTTC. Translation gives CASSSGTGPYEQYF.

This clonotype was detected many times. This chain joins TRBV7-2 and TRBJ1-1; D gene ambiguous. Germline V gene lookup returns CDR1 SGHTA and CDR2 FQGNSA. V gave up 1 base and J gave up 2 bases, with 5 bases separating them. The CDR3 has 13 amino acids. Here the CDR3 DNA reads TGTGCCAGCAGCTTAGACGCAAACACTGAAGCTTTCTTT. Its protein product is CASSLDANTEAFF.

The chain uses TRBV2 and TRBJ2-7; D gene unclear. From germline, CDR1 is SNHLY and CDR2 FYNNEI. The germline V and J ends were trimmed by 4 bases and 2 bases, with 9 bases remaining between them. The CDR3 length is 13 residues. CDR3 nucleotide sequence: TGTGCCAGCAGTGTGGGGATAACCTACGAGCAGTACTTC. It is translated as CASSVGITYEQYF. The full variable domain, rest sourced from reference TRBV2 and TRBJ2-7, is EPEVTQTPSHQVTQMGQEVILRCVPISNHLYFYWYRQILGQKVEFLVSFYNNEISEKSEIFDDQFSVERPDGSNFTLKIRSTKLEDSAMYFCASSVGITYEQYFGPGTRLTVT.